Below are 10 T cell receptor beta chains sequenced from a single sample in a study of immune evolution from preneoplasia to lung adenocarcinoma. Here immunoSEQ multiplex PCR was the method, and the copy in TCRdb shows in-frame clones only, minus some. This repertoire shows thousands of clones, 77% found once; its top ten account for 6.6%. The source material was FFPE lung adenocarcinoma in situ tissue. These receptors all stem from a person aged 55-79 years with lung adenocarcinoma.

The chain uses TRBV6-1 and TRBJ1-2; perhaps TRBD1 as D (6 bases). Trimming cost V 0 bases and J 6 bases, with 14 bases left between them. From germline, CDR1 is MNHNS and CDR2 SASEGT. This CDR3 region has 15 residues. Written as DNA, the CDR3 is TGTGCCAGCAGTGAAGCTCCAGGCGGGGGCCATGGCTACACCTTC. Translation: CASSEAPGGGHGYTF.

This chain joins TRBV4-3 and TRBJ1-1; D not resolved. V lost 1 base to trimming and J lost 11 bases, with 17 bases between them. In germline, CDR1 is LGHNA, CDR2 YSLEER. The CDR3 covers 14 residues. This CDR3 reads CASSQARGTTRAFF. In nucleotides, the CDR3 is TGCGCCAGCAGCCAAGCCCGGGGAACTACTCGCGCTTTCTTT.

CDR3 bases: TGTGCCAGCAGCTTTACTAGCCGAGAGACCCAGTACTTC. Encoded protein: CASSFTSRETQYF. This sequence joins TRBV5-4 and TRBJ2-5; D possibly corresponds to TRBD2 (6 bases). Germline V gene lookup returns CDR1 SGHNT and CDR2 YYREEE (reference sequence). There are 13 residues in the CDR3. V lost 2 bases and J 4 bases, leaving 9 bases between the germline ends.

The rearrangement uses TRBV19 and TRBJ1-3; D call uncertain. Trimming pared 4 bases from V and 0 bases from J, leaving 4 bases between. CDR1 and CDR2 (germline): LNHDA, SQIVND (reference sequence). The CDR3 extends over 13 amino acids. DNA of the CDR3: TGTGCCAGTAGTACTTACTCTGGAAACACCATATATTTT. It specifies CASSTYSGNTIYF.

The gene calls are TRBV30 and TRBJ1-6, with D perhaps TRBD1 (5 bases). V was cut by 0 bases and J by 9 bases, with 15 bases left in between. CDR1 and CDR2 from the germline V gene are GTSNPN and SVGIG (reference sequence). This CDR3 is built from 15 residues. The CDR3 DNA is TGTGCCTGGAGTGTGGGACCCCTTGTAGGTTCACCCCTCCACTTT. It codes for CAWSVGPLVGSPLHF.

The rearrangement links TRBV7-8 to TRBJ1-1; TRBD1 is a possible D gene (5 bases). The CDR3 loop spans 18 amino acids. V was pared by 1 base and J by 1 base, with 19 bases between. Per the germline V gene, CDR1 is SGHVS and CDR2 is FQNEAQ. The CDR3 loop reads CASSLVRGGTPRNTEAFF. Written as DNA, the CDR3 is TGTGCCAGCAGCTTAGTCCGCGGGGGTACACCTCGGAACACTGAAGCTTTCTTT. Drawing the rest from reference TRBV7-8 and TRBJ1-1, the complete variable domain is GAGVSQSPRYKVAKRGQDVALRCDPISGHVSLFWYQQALGQGPEFLTYFQNEAQLDKSGLPSDRFFAERPEGSVSTLKIQRTQQEDSAVYLCASSLVRGGTPRNTEAFFGQGTRLTVV.

The V call is TRBV4-1, the J call TRBJ2-4; D unresolved. The CDR3 is 17 amino acids. V gave up 3 bases and J gave up 8 bases, with 23 bases separating them. Germline V gene sequence: CDR1 MGHRA, CDR2 YSYEKL. The CDR3 protein is CASSQVIRKGYGDIQYF. In DNA form, the CDR3 reads TGCGCCAGCAGCCAGGTAATTAGGAAGGGATACGGAGACATTCAGTACTTC.

The chain joins TRBV19 to TRBJ1-5; D remains unclear. The CDR3 contains 12 residues. V was pared by 6 bases and J by 4 bases, with 7 bases between. CDR1 LNHDA and CDR2 SQIVND come from the germline V gene (reference sequence). The CDR3 loop is CASSLLNQPQHF. In DNA form, the CDR3 reads TGTGCCAGTAGCCTCTTAAATCAGCCCCAGCATTTT.

The rearrangement links TRBV6-6 to TRBJ1-1; the D gene is possibly TRBD1 (5 bases). Per germline, CDR1 MNHNY and CDR2 SVGAGI (reference sequence). CDR3 length: 11 residues. V lost 2 bases to trimming and J lost 9 bases, with 7 bases between them. Here the CDR3 DNA reads TGTGCCAGCAGTTACCGGGGCCAAGCTTTCTTT. It yields the protein CASSYRGQAFF.

CDR3 residues: CASSPYRSGGPISNEQFF. As DNA, the CDR3 is TGTGCCAGCAGCCCCTACAGGAGCGGGGGGCCAATAAGCAATGAGCAGTTCTTC. V is TRBV5-6 and J is TRBJ2-1, with 9 bases lining up with TRBD2. This CDR3 has 18 amino acids. V was pared by 4 bases and J by 6 bases, with 17 bases of the junction left unmatched. Germline V gene data show CDR1 as SGHDT and CDR2 as YYEEEE.